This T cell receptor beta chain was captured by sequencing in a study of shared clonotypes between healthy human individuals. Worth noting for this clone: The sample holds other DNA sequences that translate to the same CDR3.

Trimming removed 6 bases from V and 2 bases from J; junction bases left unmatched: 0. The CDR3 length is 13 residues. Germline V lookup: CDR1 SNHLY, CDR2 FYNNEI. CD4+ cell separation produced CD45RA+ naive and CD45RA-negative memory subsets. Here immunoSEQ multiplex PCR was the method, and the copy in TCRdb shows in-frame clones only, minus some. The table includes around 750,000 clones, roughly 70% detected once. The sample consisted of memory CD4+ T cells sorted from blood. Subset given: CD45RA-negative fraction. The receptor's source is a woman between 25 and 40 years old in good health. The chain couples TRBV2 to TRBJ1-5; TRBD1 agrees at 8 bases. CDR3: CASRGQGNQPQHF. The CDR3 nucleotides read TGTGCCAGCAGGGGACAGGGCAATCAGCCCCAGCATTTT.